Below are 5 T cell receptor beta chains sequenced from a single sample in a study of OX40 agonist ivuxolimab in advanced cancers. Sequenced by immunoSEQ multiplex PCR; TCRdb stores in-frame clones only, minus some. The table includes tens of thousands of clones, around nine tenths detected once. Material: CD4+ or CD8+ T cells sorted from blood, obtained in a trial of the OX40 agonist ivuxolimab. The receptors were gathered from an adult with an advanced solid tumor such as melanoma, head and neck, liver or kidney cancer.

This rearrangement joins TRBV10-3 to TRBJ2-7; TRBD2 aligns across 9 bases. Per the germline V gene, CDR1 is ENHRY and CDR2 is SYGVKD. With V trimmed by 3 bases and J by 5 bases, 14 bases remained unmatched. CDR3 size: 17 residues. The CDR3 loop is CAISDLDMVAGVNEQYF. CDR3 in DNA: TGTGCCATCAGTGATTTGGATATGGTAGCGGGAGTCAACGAGCAGTACTTC.

The chain has TRBV28 and TRBJ2-1; no firm D call. Germline V gene lookup returns CDR1 MDHEN and CDR2 SYDVKM. The V gene lost 2 bases and the J gene lost 9 bases, with 11 bases spanning the gap. The CDR3 spans 13 residues. CDR3 in DNA: TGTGCCAGCAGTTTACAGCTAGAGCCTGAGCAGTTCTTC. This encodes CASSLQLEPEQFF. The full variable domain, with the rest looked up from reference TRBV28 and TRBJ2-1, is DVKVTQSSRYLVKRTGEKVFLECVQDMDHENMFWYRQDPGLGLRLIYFSYDVKMKEKGDIPEGYSVSREKKERFSLILESASTNQTSMYLCASSLQLEPEQFFGPGTRLTVL.

The rearrangement uses TRBV19 and TRBJ2-6, with TRBD2 matching over 9 bases. Germline assignment: CDR1 LNHDA and CDR2 SQIVND (reference sequence). Unmatched junction bases numbered 8, after V lost 2 bases and J lost 0 bases. CDR3 length equals 19 residues. The CDR3 here is CASSIFRTSVNSGANVLTF. For the CDR3, the DNA is TGTGCCAGTAGTATATTTCGGACTAGCGTAAACTCTGGGGCCAACGTCCTGACTTTC.

The V gene is TRBV7-2, the J gene TRBJ2-7; 10 nucleotides line up with TRBD2. The CDR3 totals 16 residues. Trimming cost V 5 bases and J 8 bases; bases outside gene matches: 15. Germline V gives CDR1 SGHTA, CDR2 FQGNSA. CDR3 sequence (DNA): TGTGCCAGCAGCCGGGAAACGTTAGCGGGGGGTGGGCAGCAGTACTTC. Translated, it gives CASSRETLAGGGQQYF.

The chain links TRBV27 to TRBJ2-5, with D perhaps TRBD1 or TRBD2 (6 bases each). Germline V gene lookup returns CDR1 MNHEY and CDR2 SMNVEV (reference sequence). Trimming shortened V by 8 bases and J by 1 base, and 29 bases separated the two germline ends. There are 19 residues in the CDR3. DNA for the CDR3: TGTGCCAGCTCCTTTGGGGGGCCGAATGGGCTGTACCGCCAAGAGACCCAGTACTTC. The encoded protein is CASSFGGPNGLYRQETQYF.